This is a list of T cell receptor beta chains from one sample in a study of cytomegalovirus exposure and HLA in healthy donors. The table came from immunoSEQ multiplex PCR; TCRdb's copy has only in-frame clones and leaves some out. This table has 200,000 to 250,000 clones, more than 75% appearing once. The material sequenced was PBMCs. The origin of the receptors is a human donor in good health. CDR3s include the opening cysteine and the closing phenylalanine or tryptophan. The D gene is left open where the match is weak. Size tells how often a clone was seen (once, few, many) or the class of an expanded clone, and some rows leave it out.

>.|TRBJ2-7|.|TRBV7-9
TGTTCCAGCCAACTAGGGTTCCACGAGCAGTACTTC
CSSQLGFHEQYF
>.|TRBJ1-1|.|TRBV7-9
TGTGCCAGCAGCTTAGGAGTCGATCGCGGAGCTTTCTTT
CASSLGVDRGAFF
>TRBD1|TRBJ2-7|.|TRBV6-6
TGTGCCAGCAAACACGGACAGGGTGGTACTTACGAGCAGTACTTC
CASKHGQGGTYEQYF
>TRBD2|TRBJ2-5|.|TRBV10-3
TGTGCCATCAGACAGCTAGCGGACCAAGAGACCCAGTACTTC
CAIRQLADQETQYF
>.|TRBJ2-1|.|TRBV4-1
TGCGCCAGCAGCCGTATCCCGGGAGAGCAGTTCTTC
CASSRIPGEQFF
>TRBD1|TRBJ2-3|.|TRBV5-1
TGCGCCAGCAGCTTTCAGGGACAGGGTTACACAGATACGCAGTATTTT
CASSFQGQGYTDTQYF
>TRBD2|TRBJ2-7|.|TRBV2
TGTGCCAGCAGTGGGTTGCGGGAGTTGGACGAGCAGTACTTC
CASSGLRELDEQYF
>.|TRBJ2-7|.|TRBV4-1
TGCGCCAGCAGCCAAGTACCCGGGAGTAGCTACGAGCAGTACTTC
CASSQVPGSSYEQYF
>.|TRBJ2-2|.|TRBV19
TGTGCCAGTAGCCCCGTGGTTGCGACCGGGGAGCTGTTTTTT
CASSPVVATGELFF
>TRBD1|TRBJ2-5|.|TRBV28
TGTGCCAGCAGTTTAGCGAGGGGGCGCTTAGAGACCCAGTACTTC
CASSLARGRLETQYF
>.|TRBJ1-1|few|TRBV19
TGTGCCAGTAGTACCCCACAGGGTGGAGGAACTGAAGCTTTCTTT
CASSTPQGGGTEAFF
>.|TRBJ1-1|.|TRBV5-3
TGTGCAGGGGCTTCTCGGCTGGACACTGAAGCTTTCTTT
CAGASRLDTEAFF
>.|TRBJ2-7|once|TRBV11-2
TGTGCCAGCAACGGGATTTCCTACGAGCAGTACTTC
CASNGISYEQYF
>.|TRBJ1-5|.|TRBV6-6
TGTGCCAGCCTCTACTCGAAAGGGGGAGCCGATCAGCCCCAGCATTTT
CASLYSKGGADQPQHF
>TRBD2|TRBJ2-7|.|TRBV7-2
TGTGCCAGCAGCCTAAGCGGGACCGGCTCCTACGAGCAGTACTTC
CASSLSGTGSYEQYF
>TRBD1|TRBJ2-3|.|TRBV9
TGTGCCAGTCAACAGGGGGCAAAGACAGATACGCAGTATTTT
CASQQGAKTDTQYF
>.|TRBJ1-5|.|TRBV25-1
TGTGCCAGCAGCCCCAAGGGGGAGGGGAGACAGCCCCAGCATTTT
CASSPKGEGRQPQHF
>.|TRBJ2-7|.|TRBV7-9
TGTGCCAGCAGCTTGGCAGGAATCTACGAGCAGTACTTC
CASSLAGIYEQYF
>.|TRBJ2-5|.|TRBV21-1
TGTGCCAGCAGCGCAGGCTCAAAAGAGACCCAGTACTTC
CASSAGSKETQYF
>.|TRBJ2-7|.|TRBV10-3
TGTGCCATCAGTGAATCGGGGGGCCTAGGGAGGAAGCAGTACTTC
CAISESGGLGRKQYF
>.|TRBJ2-7|few|TRBV5-1
TGCGCCAGCAGCTTGGTTGCGGGACAGCAGTACTTC
CASSLVAGQQYF
>TRBD2|TRBJ2-1|.|TRBV5-4
TGTGCCAGCAACGTCCGATATGGGACTAGCGGCCCCCATGAGCAGTTCTTC
CASNVRYGTSGPHEQFF
>.|TRBJ2-5|.|TRBV7-8
TGTGCCAGCAGCCCTCAAGAGACCCAGTACTTC
CASSPQETQYF
>.|TRBJ2-3|.|TRBV9
TGTGCCAGCAGCGTACAAAGCGGGCACAGCACAGATACGCAGTATTTT
CASSVQSGHSTDTQYF
>.|TRBJ1-2|once|TRBV10-3
TGTGCCATCAGTGCCGAGGACAGACTCTACACCTTC
CAISAEDRLYTF
>TRBD1|TRBJ2-3|.|TRBV28
TGTGCCAGCAGCTATGGGACAGACACAGATACGCAGTATTTT
CASSYGTDTDTQYF
>.|TRBJ2-2|.|TRBV14
TGTGCCAGCAGCTACAGGGAGAACACCGGGGAGCTGTTTTTT
CASSYRENTGELFF
>.|TRBJ1-2|.|TRBV5-1
TGCGCCAGCAGCTTGGAAGGGTTTCGGGGGTATGGCTACACCTTC
CASSLEGFRGYGYTF
>.|TRBJ2-1|.|TRBV5-4
TGTGCCAGCAGCTTGGGGTCGGGTTCCTACAATGAGCAGTTCTTC
CASSLGSGSYNEQFF
>TRBD2|TRBJ2-1|once|TRBV9
TGTGCCAGCAGCGTCGGGGTTAGCGGGATGGGTTCCTACAATGAGCAGTTCTTC
CASSVGVSGMGSYNEQFF
>.|TRBJ2-3|.|TRBV27
TGTGCCAGCAGTTTAGGGGGCTCCACAGATACGCAGTATTTT
CASSLGGSTDTQYF
>.|TRBJ2-7|.|TRBV25-1
TGTGCCAGCCGAACGGCGGGGGCGACCTACGAGCAGTACTTC
CASRTAGATYEQYF
>TRBD2|TRBJ2-7|.|TRBV5-8
TGTGCCAGCAGTTTGCGGGAGGGCTACGAGCAGTACTTC
CASSLREGYEQYF
>.|TRBJ1-2|.|TRBV10-2
TGCGCCAGCAGAGGGGATGATCTCTATGGCTACACCTTC
CASRGDDLYGYTF
>TRBD2|TRBJ2-7|.|TRBV5-4
TGTGCCAGCAGCTTGGAACTAGCGGGAGGTAGCTCCTACGAGCAGTACTTC
CASSLELAGGSSYEQYF
>.|TRBJ1-2|.|TRBV6-5
TGTGCCAGCAGCCGCCGATTGATAGCTAACTATGGCTACACCTTC
CASSRRLIANYGYTF
>TRBD2|TRBJ2-7|.|TRBV6-5
TGTGCCAGCAGTTACAGTAGCGGGAGTAGCTACGAGCAGTACTTC
CASSYSSGSSYEQYF
>.|TRBJ2-1|.|TRBV5-4
TGTGCCAGCAGCTTATGGACTTCTGCCTACAATGAGCAGTTCTTC
CASSLWTSAYNEQFF
>TRBD1|TRBJ1-2|.|TRBV18
TGTGCCAGCTCACCGCGGGACAGGGGGCCCGGGGGCTACACCTTC
CASSPRDRGPGGYTF
>.|TRBJ2-1|.|TRBV5-1
TGCGCCAGCAGCTTGGCTAGTAAACTTGTTGACGAGCAGTTCTTC
CASSLASKLVDEQFF
>TRBD2|TRBJ2-5|.|TRBV4-2
TGTGCCAGCAGCCAGGCGGGACTAGCGGGAGGCTCCGGAGAGACCCAGTACTTC
CASSQAGLAGGSGETQYF
>.|TRBJ2-1|.|TRBV29-1
TGCAGCGTTAAGCGGCAGCCAACCAATGAGCAGTTCTTC
CSVKRQPTNEQFF
>.|TRBJ1-5|.|TRBV2
TGTGCCAGCAGTGAAGAGGGAGGTCAGCCCCAGCATTTT
CASSEEGGQPQHF
>.|TRBJ1-1|.|TRBV18
TGTGCCAGCTCAAACGGACAGAACACTGAAGCTTTCTTT
CASSNGQNTEAFF
>TRBD1|TRBJ2-7|.|TRBV5-5
TGTGCCAGCAGCCCGACAGGGGCCCCCTACGAGCAGTACTTC
CASSPTGAPYEQYF
>TRBD1|TRBJ2-4|once|TRBV27
TGTGCCACTCGGACAGGTCGTGTGGGCATTCAGTACTTC
CATRTGRVGIQYF